A selection of T cell receptor beta chains follows, all from one sample in a study of shared clonotypes between healthy human individuals. The assay was immunoSEQ multiplex PCR, and TCRdb's table has in-frame clones only and misses some. The table records 450,000 to 600,000 clones, 79% of them present only once. Sequencing used PBMCs. The origin of the receptors is a woman in her thirties or forties in good health. Some clones in this sample may be carry-over from other donors' samples. Both conserved end residues are part of each CDR3. Expanded clones get a size class; other rows say once, few or many, or leave the size out.

size	V	J	CDR3
.	TRBV6-5	TRBJ2-3	CASIEGGTDTQYF
.	TRBV13	TRBJ2-3	CASSSGRLPDTQYF
.	TRBV27	TRBJ2-5	CASSSPGQGQETQYF
.	TRBV6-1	TRBJ2-7	CASRRTGGSYEQYF
.	TRBV5-6	TRBJ2-1	CASSLSNGEQFF
.	TRBV28	TRBJ2-5	CASSLLVEETQYF
.	TRBV19	TRBJ2-5	CASSTAAVRETQYF
.	TRBV7-2	TRBJ2-1	CASSLGGHPYNEQFF
once	TRBV12-5	TRBJ2-2	CASGLIIAGVTGELFF
.	TRBV28	TRBJ1-2	CASSYLFGYTF
.	TRBV27	TRBJ2-7	CASSSSSGRPYEQYF
.	TRBV5-1	TRBJ2-2	CASITGVSDTGELFF
.	TRBV5-5	TRBJ2-7	CASSFSAGDYEQYF
.	TRBV7-9	TRBJ2-1	CASSLGTGYDNEQFF
.	TRBV6-5	TRBJ1-1	CASSYDQGENTEAFF
few	TRBV6-6	TRBJ1-2	CASSRPESNGYTF
.	TRBV9	TRBJ2-3	CASGTSGNTDTQYF
.	TRBV29-1	TRBJ1-2	CSVDTGYGYTF
.	TRBV7-2	TRBJ2-1	CASSRPGLAVYNEQFF
.	TRBV19	TRBJ2-5	CASSLAAQETQYF
.	TRBV4-3	TRBJ2-7	CASSQRDGTYEQYF
.	TRBV30	TRBJ2-1	CAWGRDISYNEQFF
once	TRBV2	TRBJ1-5	CASRTGTYSNQPQHF
.	TRBV19	TRBJ1-1	CASSRVLQGNTEAFF
.	TRBV2	TRBJ1-1	CASSESRTGGTEAFF
few	TRBV28	TRBJ2-6	CASRHPSGANVLTF
few	TRBV7-9	TRBJ2-5	CASSKAGVETQYF
.	TRBV9	TRBJ2-2	CASSVDLSVTGELFF
.	TRBV30	TRBJ1-4	CAWGTGGDGKLFF
few	TRBV6-6	TRBJ2-3	CASSHRADTQYF
once	TRBV5-1	TRBJ2-5	CASSLGQVLVETQYF
.	TRBV15	TRBJ2-3	CATSRPYTTDTQYF
.	TRBV28	TRBJ1-2	CASSLRSDGYTF
.	TRBV18	TRBJ2-7	CASSPRRDNYEQYF
.	TRBV10-3	TRBJ1-2	CAISGPRGANYGYTF
.	TRBV6-4	TRBJ2-3	CASSETGPTDTQYF
.	TRBV29-1	TRBJ2-3	CSVGGGSLEDTQYF
.	TRBV7-9	TRBJ2-3	CASSFDGRAVDTQYF
.	TRBV4-2	TRBJ2-4	CASSQDLLAKVAKNIQYF
.	TRBV10-2	TRBJ2-7	CASSDWGLGNYEQYF
.	TRBV2	TRBJ1-2	CASRKGGRHNYGYTF
once	TRBV7-2	TRBJ2-1	CASSSRRTSSAGEQFF